One and the same sample provided the 20 T cell receptor beta chains below, sequenced in a study of neurological immune-mediated disorders. Each CDR3 protein gets one entry after TCRdb re-called the 5' RACE reads with MiXCR. The table lists tens of thousands of distinct CDR3 sequences, under 2% of them singletons. The sequencing sample was made of PBMCs. The receptor source for this set is a woman in her thirties or forties with multiple sclerosis.

This clonotype occurred many times. The chain is built from TRBV29-1 and TRBJ2-7, with unresolved D. CDR3 length: 11 amino acids. Trimming took 6 bases from V and 4 from J, leaving 10 bases between them. Germline loops: CDR1 SQVTM, CDR2 ANQGSEA. The CDR3 sequence: CSVGSLYEQYF. The CDR3 DNA follows: TGCAGCGTGGGATCTCTGTACGAGCAGTACTTC.

This clonotype was observed a few times. The chain carries TRBV9 and TRBJ2-2; D not certain. The V gene lost 3 bases and the J gene lost 5 bases, with 17 bases spanning the gap. This CDR3 contains 16 residues. CDR1 is SGDLS, CDR2 YYNGEE, per germline. Here the CDR3 DNA reads TGTGCCAGCAGCGCCCCAAGGCCCGCGGTGACCGGGGAGCTGTTTTTT. Its protein is CASSAPRPAVTGELFF. Supplemented by reference TRBV9 and TRBJ2-2, the full variable domain reads DSGVTQTPKHLITATGQRVTLRCSPRSGDLSVYWYQQSLDQGLQFLIQYYNGEERAKGNILERFSAQQFPDLHSELNLSSLELGDSALYFCASSAPRPAVTGELFFGEGSRLTVL.

This clonotype has at least ten counts. The chain uses TRBV5-1 and TRBJ1-4; 8 bases line up with TRBD1. Germline lookup yields CDR1 SGHRS and CDR2 YFSETQ. Trimming removed 4 bases from V and 2 bases from J; junction bases left unmatched: 4. The length of the CDR3 is 15 residues. As DNA, the CDR3 is TGCGCCAGCAGCACGACAGGGGTGACTAATGAAAAACTGTTTTTT. It encodes CASSTTGVTNEKLFF.

This clonotype appeared many times. V is TRBV6-1 and J is TRBJ2-7, with no clear D. This CDR3 contains 11 residues. V lost 7 bases and J lost 3, with 7 bases in between. The germline CDR1 and CDR2 sequences are MNHNS and SASEGT. The CDR3 here is CASTTVYEQYF. CDR3 coding DNA: TGTGCCAGCACAACGGTCTACGAGCAGTACTTC.

This clonotype has a count of ten or more. The rearrangement joins TRBV9 to TRBJ2-2; D possibly corresponds to TRBD2 (6 bases). The length of the CDR3 is 17 residues. CDR1 is SGDLS, CDR2 YYNGEE, per germline. Trimming shortened V by 3 bases and J by 2 bases, and 17 bases separated the two germline ends. The CDR3 DNA is TGTGCCAGCAGCGCCCCTGCCGGGACTCCCAACACCGGGGAGCTGTTTTTT. Residues: CASSAPAGTPNTGELFF.

The table lists this clonotype with many counts. The J gene is TRBJ2-3, the V gene TRBV5-1; TRBD2 is a possible D gene (5 bases). CDR1 is SGHRS and CDR2 is YFSETQ in the germline V gene. The CDR3 runs 14 residues. V gave up 0 bases and J gave up 5 bases, with 10 bases separating them. CDR3 coding DNA: TGCGCCAGCAGCTTGGCCTCCGAGGGAGATACGCAGTATTTT. Translating it yields CASSLASEGDTQYF.

In this sample, this clonotype turned up many times. This chain joins TRBV15 and TRBJ2-7; D uncertain. Per the germline V gene, CDR1 is LNHNV and CDR2 is YYDKDF (reference sequence). This CDR3 is 12 amino acids long. The V gene lost 8 bases and the J gene lost 0 bases, with 8 bases spanning the gap. For the CDR3, the DNA is TGTGCCACCTCTAAGTACTCCTACGAGCAGTACTTC. It translates to CATSKYSYEQYF.

This clonotype was recorded many times. V usage is TRBV3-1 and J usage is TRBJ2-7; D is perhaps TRBD2 (5 bases). The germline V gene encodes CDR1 LGHDT and CDR2 YNNKEL (reference sequence). The length of the CDR3 is 18 residues. The V gene lost 0 bases and the J gene lost 3 bases, with 21 bases spanning the gap. CDR3 loop: CASSQDEGSGPTIYEQYF. DNA for the CDR3: TGTGCCAGCAGCCAAGATGAGGGTTCAGGACCTACTATCTACGAGCAGTACTTC.

Ten or more counts support this clonotype. The J gene is TRBJ1-5, the V gene TRBV7-8, with TRBD1 as a possible D gene (5 bases). The CDR3 spans 16 residues. Trimming took 5 bases from V and 6 from J, leaving 20 bases between them. Germline CDR1 reads SGHVS; CDR2 reads FQNEAQ. The CDR3 loop is CASSPKPGAQGQPQHF. CDR3 nucleotides: TGTGCCAGCAGCCCCAAACCCGGGGCCCAAGGTCAGCCCCAGCATTTT.

This clonotype occurred many times. The CDR3 bases are TGCGCCAGCAGCATAGACAGGGGCGGTCAGCCCCAGCATTTT. Amino acid sequence: CASSIDRGGQPQHF. This rearrangement joins TRBV5-1 to TRBJ1-5; 8 positions match TRBD1. The germline V gene has CDR1 SGHRS and CDR2 YFSETQ. V was clipped by 4 bases and J by 6 bases; unmatched bases: 6. The CDR3 covers 14 residues.

This clonotype appeared many times. This rearrangement joins TRBV4-1 to TRBJ2-3; TRBD2 might be the D (6 bases). CDR1 and CDR2 (germline): MGHRA, YSYEKL. The V and J ends lost 4 bases and 1 base respectively, with 9 bases between them. This CDR3 contains 14 residues. This chain's CDR3 is CASSPRLGTDTQYF. The CDR3, as DNA: TGCGCCAGCAGCCCCAGACTAGGCACAGATACGCAGTATTTT.

This clonotype has a count of ten or more. The chain recombines TRBV9 with TRBJ2-1, with D possibly TRBD1 on 6 matching bases. With 4 bases removed from V and 3 bases from J, the gap between germline ends came to 14 bases. CDR3 length: 15 amino acids. Per germline, CDR1 SGDLS and CDR2 YYNGEE. CDR3: CASSLQGSFYNEQFF. CDR3 nucleotide sequence: TGTGCCAGCAGCCTACAGGGTTCTTTCTACAATGAGCAGTTCTTC.

This clonotype has at least ten counts. The chain recombines TRBV19 with TRBJ1-5; D is ambiguous. This CDR3 comprises 13 residues. Germline CDR1 LNHDA, CDR2 SQIVND (reference sequence). Trimming removed 1 base from V and 9 bases from J, with 10 bases in between. The CDR3: CASSIGTRWPQHF. CDR3 sequence (DNA): TGTGCCAGTAGTATAGGGACCCGGTGGCCCCAGCATTTT.

This clonotype was observed many times. V gene TRBV6-5 combines with J gene TRBJ1-1; possibly TRBD1 for D (6 bases). The CDR3 has 14 residues. Trimming left V 7 bases short and J 7 bases short, with 19 bases between. Germline V gene lookup returns CDR1 MNHEY and CDR2 SVGAGI. CDR3 sequence: CASIRGAVGGEAFF. The DNA for the CDR3 is TGTGCCAGCATCAGGGGTGCGGTCGGCGGTGAAGCTTTCTTT.

This clonotype was seen repeatedly, ten times or more. The J gene is TRBJ2-7, the V gene TRBV5-1; D could derive from TRBD1 or TRBD2 (7 bases each). In germline, CDR1 is SGHRS, CDR2 YFSETQ. The CDR3 length is 12 residues. The germline V and J ends were trimmed by 7 bases and 2 bases, with 10 bases remaining between them. CDR3 protein: CASQGGTYEQYF. The CDR3 DNA follows: TGCGCCAGCCAGGGGGGGACCTACGAGCAGTACTTC.

Ten or more counts support this clonotype. The CDR3 region has the DNA TGTGCCAGCAGCCCGCAGACAGGAGAGTATGGCTACACCTTC. It specifies CASSPQTGEYGYTF. The chain joins TRBV5-4 to TRBJ1-2, with D perhaps TRBD1 (6 bases). V dropped 4 bases and J dropped 5 bases, with 15 bases sitting between them. CDR1 is SGHNT and CDR2 is YYREEE in the germline V gene (reference sequence). The CDR3 spans 14 residues.

This clonotype occurred many times. The chain couples TRBV29-1 to TRBJ1-1; D is undetermined. V dropped 1 base and J dropped 6 bases, with 9 bases sitting between them. This CDR3 is 12 amino acids long. Germline assignment: CDR1 SQVTM and CDR2 ANQGSEA. CDR3 loop: CSVEVRISEAFF. In DNA, the CDR3 is TGCAGCGTTGAAGTTAGGATCTCTGAAGCTTTCTTT.

The table lists this clonotype with a few counts. The rearrangement links TRBV20-1 to TRBJ1-5, with D perhaps matching TRBD1 (5 bases). The CDR3 totals 13 residues. Per germline, CDR1 DFQATT and CDR2 SNEGSKA (reference sequence). Trimming removed 6 bases at V and 5 bases at J, with 14 bases between. The CDR3 DNA reads TGCAGTGCGGCTGGGACGGTAGATCAGCCCCAGCATTTT. Its translation: CSAAGTVDQPQHF.

This clonotype came up many times. This sequence joins TRBV29-1 and TRBJ2-1, with 9 bases fitting TRBD1. This CDR3 is built from 13 residues. The germline V gene has CDR1 SQVTM and CDR2 ANQGSEA. J was trimmed by 8 bases and V by 7 bases; bases with no gene match: 9. CDR3 nucleotide sequence: TGCAGCGCCGCCGGGACAGGGTTCGATGAGCAGTTCTTC. Translated, it gives CSAAGTGFDEQFF.

At least ten counts were recorded for this clonotype. CDR3 bases: TGTGCCAGCAGTCCAGGGGGCCCCGAATATGGCTACACCTTC. Protein: CASSPGGPEYGYTF. This chain uses TRBV27 with TRBJ1-2, with 8 nucleotides matching TRBD1. In germline, CDR1 is MNHEY, CDR2 SMNVEV (reference sequence). Unmatched junction bases numbered 7, after V lost 5 bases and J lost 5 bases. The CDR3 loop spans 14 amino acids.